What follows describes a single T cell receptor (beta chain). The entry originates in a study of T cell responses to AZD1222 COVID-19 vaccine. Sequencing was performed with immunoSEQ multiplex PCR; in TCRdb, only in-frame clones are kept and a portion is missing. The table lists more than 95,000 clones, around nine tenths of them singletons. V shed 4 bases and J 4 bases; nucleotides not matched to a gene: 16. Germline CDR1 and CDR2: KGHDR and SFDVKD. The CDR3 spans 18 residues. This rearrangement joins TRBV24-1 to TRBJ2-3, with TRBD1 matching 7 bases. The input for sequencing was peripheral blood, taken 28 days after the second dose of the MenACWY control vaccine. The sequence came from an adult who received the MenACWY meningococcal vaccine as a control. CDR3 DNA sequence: TGTGCCACCAGTGAATCAATCAGGGGGAAGACCTCTCCAGATACGCAGTATTTT. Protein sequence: CATSESIRGKTSPDTQYF.